The 9 T cell receptor beta chains in this list originate from one sample, sequenced in a study of cytomegalovirus exposure and HLA in healthy donors (dated by TCRdb to between 2016 and 2019). The method was the immunoSEQ multiplex PCR assay. A mixture of 60 forward primers for TCR Vbeta segments and 13 reverse primers for TCR Jbeta segments was used in the multiplex PCR. TCRdb limited this immuneACCESS table to in-frame rearrangements with V and J called. A share of clones is missing; checked studies link under half to unresolved V genes, and the rest is unexplained. The sample includes over 120,000 clones, with 65% to 85% observed a single time. The leading ten clones occupy less than 3% of the sample. The specimen was PBMCs. The receptors were gathered from a man in his forties or fifties in good health and CMV-seronegative.

The rearrangement joins TRBV5-4 to TRBJ1-4; TRBD1 aligns across 9 bases. This CDR3 comprises 14 residues. V shed 3 bases, J shed 5 bases, and the junction held 2 bases outside the gene matches. CDR1 is SGHNT, CDR2 YYREEE, per germline (reference sequence). CDR3 amino acids: CASSSGQGNEKLFF. In nucleotides, the CDR3 is TGTGCCAGCAGCTCCGGACAGGGGAATGAAAAACTGTTTTTT.

This chain connects TRBV2 to TRBJ1-5; unclear D gene. The CDR3 length is 15 residues. Germline CDR1 SNHLY, CDR2 FYNNEI. V was pared by 4 bases and J by 0 bases, with 10 bases between. This CDR3 is CASSGLAASNQPQHF. The CDR3 DNA sequence: TGTGCCAGCAGTGGGTTGGCGGCTAGCAATCAGCCCCAGCATTTT. The full variable domain, its missing parts supplied by reference TRBV2 and TRBJ1-5, is EPEVTQTPSHQVTQMGQEVILRCVPISNHLYFYWYRQILGQKVEFLVSFYNNEISEKSEIFDDQFSVERPDGSNFTLKIRSTKLEDSAMYFCASSGLAASNQPQHFGDGTRLSIL.

This CDR3 reads CASRRQGVSQPQHF. CDR3 DNA sequence: TGTGCCAGCCGCAGGCAGGGGGTAAGTCAGCCCCAGCATTTT. V and J are TRBV5-6 and TRBJ1-5; TRBD1 matches 7 bases. Germline lookup yields CDR1 SGHDT and CDR2 YYEEEE. This CDR3 has 14 amino acids. The trim removed 7 bases at V and 6 bases at J, leaving 10 bases unmatched.

The V gene is TRBV9, the J gene TRBJ1-1; D not certain. CDR3 length: 14 residues. Germline V gene sequence: CDR1 SGDLS, CDR2 YYNGEE. The V end was cut by 4 bases, the J end by 3 bases, with 13 bases between. The DNA of the CDR3 is TGTGCCAGCAGCCTCCGCCCCTCGGACACTGAAGCTTTCTTT. Residues: CASSLRPSDTEAFF.

The chain recombines TRBV9 with TRBJ2-2; D may be TRBD2 (7 bases). Germline CDR1 SGDLS, CDR2 YYNGEE. The CDR3 runs 18 residues. With 0 bases removed from V and 3 bases from J, the gap between germline ends came to 18 bases. The CDR3 sequence: CASSVEGGAGTDTGELFF. In DNA form, the CDR3 reads TGTGCCAGCAGCGTAGAGGGGGGGGCAGGGACGGACACCGGGGAGCTGTTTTTT.

The gene calls are TRBV20-1 and TRBJ1-2; D uncertain. V was clipped by 5 bases and J by 8 bases, with 6 bases between them. The CDR3 runs to 9 residues. Germline V lookup: CDR1 DFQATT, CDR2 SNEGSKA (reference sequence). Here the CDR3 DNA reads TGCAGTGCTTCGAGAGGCTACACCTTC. This translates into CSASRGYTF.

This rearrangement joins TRBV27 to TRBJ2-2, with 16 bases aligning to TRBD2. J was trimmed by 1 base and V by 6 bases; bases with no gene match: 11. Germline CDR1 is MNHEY and CDR2 is SMNVEV (reference sequence). This CDR3 spans 20 amino acids. The CDR3 loop is CASSRNRGLAGGQNTGELFF. The CDR3, as DNA: TGTGCCAGCAGCCGCAATAGGGGACTAGCGGGGGGGCAGAACACCGGGGAGCTGTTTTTT.

This clone was seen only once. The rearrangement links TRBV5-1 to TRBJ1-6; TRBD1 might be the D (5 bases). In germline, CDR1 is SGHRS, CDR2 YFSETQ. The V and J ends lost 4 bases and 13 bases respectively, with 21 bases between them. The CDR3 contains 15 residues. The CDR3 DNA sequence: TGCGCCAGCAGCCCGGATTGGGGGGGGGACTCCCCCCTCCACTTT. It encodes CASSPDWGGDSPLHF.

This clone was counted a single time. The chain uses TRBV10-3 and TRBJ2-5; TRBD2 is a possible D gene (6 bases). The CDR3 is 14 amino acids. V lost 0 bases and J lost 5, with 10 bases in between. Germline CDR1 ENHRY, CDR2 SYGVKD. CDR3: CAISESGGDETQYF. The CDR3 coding sequence is TGTGCCATCAGTGAGTCAGGAGGGGACGAGACCCAGTACTTC.